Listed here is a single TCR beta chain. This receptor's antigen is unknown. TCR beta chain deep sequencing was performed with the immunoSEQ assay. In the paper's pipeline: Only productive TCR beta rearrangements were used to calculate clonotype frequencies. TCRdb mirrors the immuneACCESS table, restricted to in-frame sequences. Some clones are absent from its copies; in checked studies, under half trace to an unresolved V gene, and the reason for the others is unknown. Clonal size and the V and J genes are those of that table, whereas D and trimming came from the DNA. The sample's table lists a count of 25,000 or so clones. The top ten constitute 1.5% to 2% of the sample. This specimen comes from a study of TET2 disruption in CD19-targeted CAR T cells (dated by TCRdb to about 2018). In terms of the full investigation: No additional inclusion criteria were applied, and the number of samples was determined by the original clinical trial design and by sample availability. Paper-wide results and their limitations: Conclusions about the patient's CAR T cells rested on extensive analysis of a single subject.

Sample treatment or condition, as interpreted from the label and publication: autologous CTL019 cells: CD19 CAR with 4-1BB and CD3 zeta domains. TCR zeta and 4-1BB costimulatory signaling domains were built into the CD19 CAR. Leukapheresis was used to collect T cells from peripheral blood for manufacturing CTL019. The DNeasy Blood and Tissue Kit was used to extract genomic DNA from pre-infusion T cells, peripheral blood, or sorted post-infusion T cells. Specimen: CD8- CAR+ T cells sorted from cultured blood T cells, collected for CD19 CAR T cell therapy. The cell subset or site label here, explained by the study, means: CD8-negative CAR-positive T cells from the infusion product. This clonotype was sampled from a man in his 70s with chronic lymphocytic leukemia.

The CDR3 protein is CSALLTPGLALSSYEQYF. The sequenced part of the CDR3 DNA is TGCAGTGCCTTACTCACCCCGGGACTAGCGCTCTCCTCCTACGAG. The sequence links TRBV20-1 to TRBJ2-7, and 10 bases in between align with TRBD2. The read comes to an end 3 residues before the CDR3 does, leaving the germline J gene to fill in the end. Reading the germline V gene (reference sequence) gives CDR1 DFQATT and CDR2 SNEGSKA. The CDR3 runs 18 residues from the cysteine to the phenylalanine. The DNA shown is the part of the CDR3 that was read: 45 bases, in frame from base 1. V lost 6 bases and J lost 0 bases, and the count of bases not matched to a germline gene is 17.